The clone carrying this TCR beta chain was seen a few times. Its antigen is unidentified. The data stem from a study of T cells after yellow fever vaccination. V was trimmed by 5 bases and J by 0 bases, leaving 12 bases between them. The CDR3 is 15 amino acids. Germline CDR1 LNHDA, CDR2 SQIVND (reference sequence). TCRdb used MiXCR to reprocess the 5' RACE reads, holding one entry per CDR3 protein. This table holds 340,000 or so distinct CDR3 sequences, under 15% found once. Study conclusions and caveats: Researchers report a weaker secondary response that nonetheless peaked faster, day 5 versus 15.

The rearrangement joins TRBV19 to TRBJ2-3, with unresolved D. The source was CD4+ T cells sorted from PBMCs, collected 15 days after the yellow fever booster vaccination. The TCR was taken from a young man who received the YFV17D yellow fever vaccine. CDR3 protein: CASSSRTPSTDTQYF. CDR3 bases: TGTGCCAGTAGTTCTCGTACCCCGAGCACAGATACGCAGTATTTT.